Listed below are T cell receptor beta chains from one sample, sequenced in a study of shared clonotypes between healthy human individuals. The assay was immunoSEQ multiplex PCR, and TCRdb's table has in-frame clones only and misses some. The profile shows 2 million to 2.5 million clones, 85% to 95% of them singletons. Sequenced input: naive CD4+ T cells from PBMCs. All receptors come from a man younger than 35 in good health. Some clones in this sample may be carry-over from other donors' samples. The CDR3 runs from the conserved cysteine through the conserved F or W. The order of the fields is V gene, J gene, D gene, clone size, CDR3 length, CDR3 DNA, CDR3 protein. D genes are given only for firm matches. Size tells how often a clone was seen (once, few, many) or the class of an expanded clone, and some rows leave it out.

v_call: TRBV28
j_call: TRBJ2-5
d_call: TRBD2
clone_size: -
cdr3_length: 13
cdr3_nt: TGTGCCAGCAGTGGGGGGGGAAAAGAGACCCAGTACTTC
cdr3_aa: CASSGGGKETQYF

v_call: TRBV10-3
j_call: TRBJ2-1
d_call: -
clone_size: -
cdr3_length: 12
cdr3_nt: TGTGCCATCAGTGGGAACGGGAATGAGCAGTTCTTC
cdr3_aa: CAISGNGNEQFF

v_call: TRBV19
j_call: TRBJ2-1
d_call: -
clone_size: -
cdr3_length: 16
cdr3_nt: TGTGCCAGTAGTCCCCCCGACGTAATTGGTTACAATGAGCAGTTCTTC
cdr3_aa: CASSPPDVIGYNEQFF

v_call: TRBV18
j_call: TRBJ1-1
d_call: -
clone_size: -
cdr3_length: 12
cdr3_nt: TGTGCCAGCTCACCGACGGAGACGGAAGCTTTCTTT
cdr3_aa: CASSPTETEAFF

v_call: TRBV14
j_call: TRBJ1-1
d_call: TRBD1
clone_size: -
cdr3_length: 14
cdr3_nt: TGTGCCACCAGACGGTCAGGGGGCCACACTGAAGCTTTCTTT
cdr3_aa: CATRRSGGHTEAFF

v_call: TRBV5-4
j_call: TRBJ2-7
d_call: -
clone_size: -
cdr3_length: 13
cdr3_nt: TGTGCCAGCAGCTTGCAGGGGTCCTACGAGCAGTACTTC
cdr3_aa: CASSLQGSYEQYF

v_call: TRBV6-1
j_call: TRBJ1-2
d_call: -
clone_size: -
cdr3_length: 13
cdr3_nt: TGTGCCAGTCAACAGGGAAGTATTCATGGCTACACCTTC
cdr3_aa: CASQQGSIHGYTF

v_call: TRBV19
j_call: TRBJ2-7
d_call: -
clone_size: once
cdr3_length: 14
cdr3_nt: TGTGCCAGTAGTATAGGGGGCGCTTCCTACGAGCAGTACTTC
cdr3_aa: CASSIGGASYEQYF

v_call: TRBV5-4
j_call: TRBJ2-3
d_call: -
clone_size: -
cdr3_length: 16
cdr3_nt: TGTGCCAGCAGCTCCGGGACAAGTCCTTCCACAGATACGCAGTATTTT
cdr3_aa: CASSSGTSPSTDTQYF

v_call: TRBV7-9
j_call: TRBJ1-1
d_call: -
clone_size: -
cdr3_length: 17
cdr3_nt: TGTGCCAGCAGCCCCATTCGGCCAGGACTAATGAACACTGAAGCTTTCTTT
cdr3_aa: CASSPIRPGLMNTEAFF

v_call: TRBV7-9
j_call: TRBJ1-2
d_call: -
clone_size: -
cdr3_length: 17
cdr3_nt: TGTGCCAGCAGCTCCAAATACGTAATAAAAGGGGACTATGGCTACACCTTC
cdr3_aa: CASSSKYVIKGDYGYTF

v_call: TRBV10-3
j_call: TRBJ2-3
d_call: -
clone_size: -
cdr3_length: 16
cdr3_nt: TGTGCCATCAGTGAGTCCCGAGGCACCAGCACAGATACGCAGTATTTT
cdr3_aa: CAISESRGTSTDTQYF

v_call: TRBV18
j_call: TRBJ2-5
d_call: TRBD1
clone_size: -
cdr3_length: 14
cdr3_nt: TGTGCCAGCTCACAACAGGGGGCCGTCGAGACCCAGTACTTC
cdr3_aa: CASSQQGAVETQYF

v_call: TRBV28
j_call: TRBJ2-6
d_call: -
clone_size: -
cdr3_length: 17
cdr3_nt: TGTGCCAGCAGTCAAATGCGACAGGTGACTGGGGCCAACGTCCTGACTTTC
cdr3_aa: CASSQMRQVTGANVLTF

v_call: TRBV5-4
j_call: TRBJ2-5
d_call: -
clone_size: -
cdr3_length: 17
cdr3_nt: TGTGCCAGCAGCACTCGCGTCGGCGCGCTGGGCCAAGAGACCCAGTACTTC
cdr3_aa: CASSTRVGALGQETQYF

v_call: TRBV6-1
j_call: TRBJ2-7
d_call: TRBD2
clone_size: -
cdr3_length: 16
cdr3_nt: TGTGCCAGCAGTGAATGGGCTAGCGGGAGATACTACGAGCAGTACTTC
cdr3_aa: CASSEWASGRYYEQYF

v_call: TRBV27
j_call: TRBJ1-1
d_call: TRBD1
clone_size: -
cdr3_length: 15
cdr3_nt: TGTGCCAGCTCCCTCAGGGCAGGGGGCCCCACTGAAGCTTTCTTT
cdr3_aa: CASSLRAGGPTEAFF

v_call: TRBV10-3
j_call: TRBJ2-2
d_call: -
clone_size: -
cdr3_length: 15
cdr3_nt: TGTGCCATCAGTGAAGATGGATCCGAAACCGGGGAGCTGTTTTTT
cdr3_aa: CAISEDGSETGELFF

v_call: TRBV5-1
j_call: TRBJ2-7
d_call: TRBD1
clone_size: -
cdr3_length: 15
cdr3_nt: TGCGCCAGCAGCTTGACTACAGGGGCCCGCTACGAGCAGTACTTC
cdr3_aa: CASSLTTGARYEQYF

v_call: TRBV5-4
j_call: TRBJ2-1
d_call: TRBD2
clone_size: few
cdr3_length: 17
cdr3_nt: TGTGCCAGCAGCTTGGTCGGGAGGGGTCCCTTCTACAATGAGCAGTTCTTC
cdr3_aa: CASSLVGRGPFYNEQFF

v_call: TRBV6-6
j_call: TRBJ1-2
d_call: -
clone_size: -
cdr3_length: 11
cdr3_nt: TGTGCCAGCAGCAGTAACTATGGCTACACCTTC
cdr3_aa: CASSSNYGYTF

v_call: TRBV10-3
j_call: TRBJ2-1
d_call: -
clone_size: once
cdr3_length: 15
cdr3_nt: TGTGCCATCAGCGAGCCCCGGTCGACCTACAATGAGCAGTTCTTC
cdr3_aa: CAISEPRSTYNEQFF

v_call: TRBV5-1
j_call: TRBJ2-1
d_call: -
clone_size: -
cdr3_length: 13
cdr3_nt: TGCGCCAGCAGCCAGACTAGTTTCAATGAGCAGTTCTTC
cdr3_aa: CASSQTSFNEQFF

v_call: TRBV5-1
j_call: TRBJ2-3
d_call: TRBD2
clone_size: -
cdr3_length: 15
cdr3_nt: TGCGCCAGCAGCTTGACTAGCGGGACTCGAGATACGCAGTATTTT
cdr3_aa: CASSLTSGTRDTQYF

v_call: TRBV28
j_call: TRBJ2-7
d_call: TRBD2
clone_size: -
cdr3_length: 16
cdr3_nt: TGTGCCAGCATCCAGGCTAGCGGGATCCTTGGCTACGAGCAGTACTTC
cdr3_aa: CASIQASGILGYEQYF

v_call: TRBV4-2
j_call: TRBJ1-1
d_call: -
clone_size: -
cdr3_length: 15
cdr3_nt: TGTGCCAGCAGCCAAGTCGTCGGGCCGAACACTGAAGCTTTCTTT
cdr3_aa: CASSQVVGPNTEAFF

v_call: TRBV28
j_call: TRBJ2-3
d_call: -
clone_size: -
cdr3_length: 14
cdr3_nt: TGTGCCAGCAGTCCCTCGGACTTCACAGATACGCAGTATTTT
cdr3_aa: CASSPSDFTDTQYF

v_call: TRBV6-5
j_call: TRBJ1-1
d_call: -
clone_size: -
cdr3_length: 15
cdr3_nt: TGTGCCAGCAGTTATTCGTGGGCAGAGGGTACTGAAGCTTTCTTT
cdr3_aa: CASSYSWAEGTEAFF

v_call: TRBV5-4
j_call: TRBJ2-1
d_call: TRBD2
clone_size: -
cdr3_length: 17
cdr3_nt: TGTGCCAGCAGCTTCGGGGCGGGAGTTACTTCCTACAATGAGCAGTTCTTC
cdr3_aa: CASSFGAGVTSYNEQFF

v_call: TRBV5-1
j_call: TRBJ1-4
d_call: TRBD1
clone_size: -
cdr3_length: 15
cdr3_nt: TGCGCCAGCACCCCAACAGGGGGCGTGAGTGAAAAACTGTTTTTT
cdr3_aa: CASTPTGGVSEKLFF

v_call: TRBV11-2
j_call: TRBJ2-6
d_call: -
clone_size: -
cdr3_length: 17
cdr3_nt: TGTGCCAGCAGCTTACCCGGGAGCTTCTCTGGGGCCAACGTCCTGACTTTC
cdr3_aa: CASSLPGSFSGANVLTF

v_call: TRBV5-1
j_call: TRBJ2-7
d_call: -
clone_size: once
cdr3_length: 16
cdr3_nt: TGCGCCAGCAGCTTGGGGATCGCCCCATACTCCTACGAGCAGTACTTC
cdr3_aa: CASSLGIAPYSYEQYF

v_call: TRBV7-3
j_call: TRBJ2-2
d_call: -
clone_size: -
cdr3_length: 15
cdr3_nt: TGTGCCAGCAGTCAGTCCAGGGGGAACACCGGGGAGCTGTTTTTT
cdr3_aa: CASSQSRGNTGELFF

v_call: TRBV7-2
j_call: TRBJ1-1
d_call: -
clone_size: -
cdr3_length: 13
cdr3_nt: TGTGCCAGCAGCTTCCTACTCAACACTGAAGCTTTCTTT
cdr3_aa: CASSFLLNTEAFF

v_call: TRBV19
j_call: TRBJ2-7
d_call: -
clone_size: -
cdr3_length: 13
cdr3_nt: TGTGCCACAAAGGGAGGGGGTACCTACGAGCAGTACTTC
cdr3_aa: CATKGGGTYEQYF

v_call: TRBV28
j_call: TRBJ2-1
d_call: -
clone_size: -
cdr3_length: 11
cdr3_nt: TGTGCCAGCAACAGGATCAATGAGCAGTTCTTC
cdr3_aa: CASNRINEQFF

v_call: TRBV6-6
j_call: TRBJ1-5
d_call: TRBD1
clone_size: -
cdr3_length: 13
cdr3_nt: TGTGCCAGCAGTAGACAGGGGGATCAGCCCCAGCATTTT
cdr3_aa: CASSRQGDQPQHF

v_call: TRBV7-6
j_call: TRBJ2-7
d_call: TRBD2
clone_size: -
cdr3_length: 15
cdr3_nt: TGTGCCAGCAGCTTAATAGCGGGAGGGGCCTACGAGCAGTACTTC
cdr3_aa: CASSLIAGGAYEQYF

v_call: TRBV5-4
j_call: TRBJ2-3
d_call: -
clone_size: -
cdr3_length: 15
cdr3_nt: TGTGCCAGCAGCCCTGGGGCGAAAATCACAGATACGCAGTATTTT
cdr3_aa: CASSPGAKITDTQYF

v_call: TRBV7-2
j_call: TRBJ2-3
d_call: TRBD1
clone_size: -
cdr3_length: 17
cdr3_nt: TGTGCCAGCAGCTTGGTCCCTAGGGGGCTGGGCACAGATACGCAGTATTTT
cdr3_aa: CASSLVPRGLGTDTQYF

v_call: TRBV28
j_call: TRBJ1-2
d_call: -
clone_size: -
cdr3_length: 14
cdr3_nt: TGTGCCAGCAGTTTCAGGACAGAGATCTATGGCTACACCTTC
cdr3_aa: CASSFRTEIYGYTF

v_call: TRBV5-1
j_call: TRBJ2-2
d_call: -
clone_size: -
cdr3_length: 14
cdr3_nt: TGCGCCAGCAGCTTGGGCCAGCCCACCGGGGAGCTGTTTTTT
cdr3_aa: CASSLGQPTGELFF

v_call: TRBV5-1
j_call: TRBJ2-1
d_call: TRBD1
clone_size: -
cdr3_length: 13
cdr3_nt: TGCGCCAGCAGCCTGGGACAGTACAATGAGCAGTTCTTC
cdr3_aa: CASSLGQYNEQFF

v_call: TRBV7-3
j_call: TRBJ2-3
d_call: -
clone_size: once
cdr3_length: 15
cdr3_nt: TGTGCCAGCAGCTTAACGGTCAGAGCCACAGATACGCAGTATTTT
cdr3_aa: CASSLTVRATDTQYF

v_call: TRBV11-3
j_call: TRBJ2-7
d_call: -
clone_size: once
cdr3_length: 15
cdr3_nt: TGTGCCAGCAGCTTCGCCGGGACAACCCCCTACGAGCAGTACTTC
cdr3_aa: CASSFAGTTPYEQYF

v_call: TRBV11-2
j_call: TRBJ1-1
d_call: TRBD1
clone_size: -
cdr3_length: 16
cdr3_nt: TGTGCCAGCAGCTTAGTGCGACAGGGGGGGAGCACTGAAGCTTTCTTT
cdr3_aa: CASSLVRQGGSTEAFF

v_call: TRBV14
j_call: TRBJ2-2
d_call: TRBD1
clone_size: -
cdr3_length: 13
cdr3_nt: TGTGCCAGTGGACAGGGATGGGCCGGGGAGCTGTTTTTT
cdr3_aa: CASGQGWAGELFF

v_call: TRBV5-4
j_call: TRBJ1-2
d_call: -
clone_size: -
cdr3_length: 15
cdr3_nt: TGTGCCAGCAGCCTAAACAGGGAGGGCACCTATGGCTACACCTTC
cdr3_aa: CASSLNREGTYGYTF

v_call: TRBV14
j_call: TRBJ1-1
d_call: TRBD1
clone_size: -
cdr3_length: 17
cdr3_nt: TGTGCCAGCAGCCAAGAGGGTCAGGGGGCATATTCCACTGAAGCTTTCTTT
cdr3_aa: CASSQEGQGAYSTEAFF

v_call: TRBV4-1
j_call: TRBJ2-2
d_call: -
clone_size: -
cdr3_length: 16
cdr3_nt: TGCGCCAGCAGCCAAGATGCAGGGTCGAACACCGGGGAGCTGTTTTTT
cdr3_aa: CASSQDAGSNTGELFF

v_call: TRBV7-2
j_call: TRBJ2-5
d_call: -
clone_size: -
cdr3_length: 15
cdr3_nt: TGTGCCAGCAGCTTACAGGCCGGGAGACAAGAGACCCAGTACTTC
cdr3_aa: CASSLQAGRQETQYF

v_call: TRBV5-1
j_call: TRBJ2-5
d_call: TRBD2
clone_size: -
cdr3_length: 16
cdr3_nt: TGCGCCAGCAGCTTAGGGGCTAGCGGAAGCCAAGAGACCCAGTACTTC
cdr3_aa: CASSLGASGSQETQYF

v_call: TRBV15
j_call: TRBJ2-1
d_call: TRBD2
clone_size: -
cdr3_length: 18
cdr3_nt: TGTGCCACCAGCACACGGACTAGCGGGAGGGCCTTCTACAATGAGCAGTTCTTC
cdr3_aa: CATSTRTSGRAFYNEQFF

v_call: TRBV13
j_call: TRBJ2-3
d_call: TRBD2
clone_size: -
cdr3_length: 17
cdr3_nt: TGTGCCAGCAGCTTAGGCCGGACTAGCGGGAGCACAGATACGCAGTATTTT
cdr3_aa: CASSLGRTSGSTDTQYF

v_call: TRBV27
j_call: TRBJ2-7
d_call: -
clone_size: -
cdr3_length: 12
cdr3_nt: TGTGCCAGCAGTTTTCAGAGCTACGAGCAGTACTTC
cdr3_aa: CASSFQSYEQYF

v_call: TRBV6-6
j_call: TRBJ1-5
d_call: -
clone_size: -
cdr3_length: 14
cdr3_nt: TGTGCCAGCAGCGACAGGTATAGCAATCAGCCCCAGCATTTT
cdr3_aa: CASSDRYSNQPQHF

v_call: TRBV28
j_call: TRBJ2-7
d_call: TRBD1
clone_size: -
cdr3_length: 15
cdr3_nt: TGTGCCAGCAGGGCTGCCGGGACAGGGTCTTACGAGCAGTACTTC
cdr3_aa: CASRAAGTGSYEQYF

v_call: TRBV5-1
j_call: TRBJ1-1
d_call: TRBD1
clone_size: -
cdr3_length: 14
cdr3_nt: TGCGCCAGCAGCTTTTACAGGGGAGTCACTGAAGCTTTCTTT
cdr3_aa: CASSFYRGVTEAFF

v_call: TRBV2
j_call: TRBJ1-2
d_call: TRBD1
clone_size: -
cdr3_length: 15
cdr3_nt: TGTGCCAGCAGTTCCACAGGGGACTATAACTATGGCTACACCTTC
cdr3_aa: CASSSTGDYNYGYTF